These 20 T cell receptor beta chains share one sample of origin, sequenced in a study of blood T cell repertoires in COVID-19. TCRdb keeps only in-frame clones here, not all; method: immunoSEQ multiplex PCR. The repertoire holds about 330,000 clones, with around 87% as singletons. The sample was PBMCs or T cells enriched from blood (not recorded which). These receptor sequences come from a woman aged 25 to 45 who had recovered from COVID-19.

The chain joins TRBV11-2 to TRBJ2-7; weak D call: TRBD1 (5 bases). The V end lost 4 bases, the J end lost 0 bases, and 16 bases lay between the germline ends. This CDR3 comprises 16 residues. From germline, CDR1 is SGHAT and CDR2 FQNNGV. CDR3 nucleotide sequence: TGTGCCAGCAGCTCCCTGAAAGCAGGGCCCTCCTACGAGCAGTACTTC. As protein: CASSSLKAGPSYEQYF.

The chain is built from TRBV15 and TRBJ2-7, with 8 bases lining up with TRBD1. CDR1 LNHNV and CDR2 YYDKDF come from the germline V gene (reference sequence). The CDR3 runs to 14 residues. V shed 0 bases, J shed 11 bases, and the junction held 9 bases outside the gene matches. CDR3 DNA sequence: TGTGCCACCAGCAGAGATCCGGACAGGGCGGAGGAGTACTTC. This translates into CATSRDPDRAEEYF.

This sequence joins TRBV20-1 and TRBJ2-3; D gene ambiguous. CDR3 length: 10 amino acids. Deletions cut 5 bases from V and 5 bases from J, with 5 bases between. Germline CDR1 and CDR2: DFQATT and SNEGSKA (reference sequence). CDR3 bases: TGCAGTGCTGTGAGAGATACGCAGTATTTT. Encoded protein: CSAVRDTQYF.

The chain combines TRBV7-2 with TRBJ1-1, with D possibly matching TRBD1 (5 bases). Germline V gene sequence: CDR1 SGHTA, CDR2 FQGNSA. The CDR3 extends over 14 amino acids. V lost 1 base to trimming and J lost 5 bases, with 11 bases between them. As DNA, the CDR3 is TGTGCCAGCAGCTTAGGGGGCAGGGTGACTGAAGCTTTCTTT. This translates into CASSLGGRVTEAFF. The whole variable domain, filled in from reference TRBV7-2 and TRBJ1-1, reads GAGVSQSPSNKVTEKGKDVELRCDPISGHTALYWYRQSLGQGLEFLIYFQGNSAPDKSGLPSDRFSAERTGGSVSTLTIQRTQQEDSAVYLCASSLGGRVTEAFFGQGTRLTVV.

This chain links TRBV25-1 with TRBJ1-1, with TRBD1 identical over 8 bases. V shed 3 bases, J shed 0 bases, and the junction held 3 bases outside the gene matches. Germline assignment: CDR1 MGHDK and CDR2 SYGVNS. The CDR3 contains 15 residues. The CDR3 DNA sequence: TGTGCCAGCAGTGAGGAGACAGGGGTGAACACTGAAGCTTTCTTT. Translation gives CASSEETGVNTEAFF.

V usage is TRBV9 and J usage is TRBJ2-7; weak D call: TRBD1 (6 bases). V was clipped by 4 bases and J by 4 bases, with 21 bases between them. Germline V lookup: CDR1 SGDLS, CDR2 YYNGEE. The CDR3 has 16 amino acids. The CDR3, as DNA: TGTGCCAGCAGCCCCACGTTCCGGACAGAGTCTTACGAGCAGTACTTC. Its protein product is CASSPTFRTESYEQYF.

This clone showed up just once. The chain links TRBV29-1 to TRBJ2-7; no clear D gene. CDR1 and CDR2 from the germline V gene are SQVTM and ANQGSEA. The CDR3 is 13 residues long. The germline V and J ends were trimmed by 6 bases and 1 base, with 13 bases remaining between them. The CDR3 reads CSVRLRLSYEQYF. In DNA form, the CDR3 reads TGCAGCGTCCGCCTCAGGCTTTCCTACGAGCAGTACTTC.

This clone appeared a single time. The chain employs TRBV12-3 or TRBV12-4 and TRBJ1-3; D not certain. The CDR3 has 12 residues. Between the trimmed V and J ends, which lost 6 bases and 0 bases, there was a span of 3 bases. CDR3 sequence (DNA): TGTGCCAGCAGCCTCTCTGGAAACACCATATATTTT. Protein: CASSLSGNTIYF.

CDR3 residues: CASSHSQGYTEAFF. The CDR3 bases are TGTGCCAGCAGCCACTCACAGGGCTACACTGAAGCTTTCTTT. The chain uses TRBV5-6 and TRBJ1-1; D perhaps matches TRBD1 (6 bases). Germline V gene data show CDR1 as SGHDT and CDR2 as YYEEEE. V lost 4 bases and J 3 bases, leaving 13 bases between the germline ends. The CDR3 length is 14 residues.

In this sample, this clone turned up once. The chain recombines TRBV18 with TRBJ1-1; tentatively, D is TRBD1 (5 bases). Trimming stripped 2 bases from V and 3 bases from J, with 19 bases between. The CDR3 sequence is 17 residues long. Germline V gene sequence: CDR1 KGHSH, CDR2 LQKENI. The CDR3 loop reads CASSPSIRGGRDTEAFF. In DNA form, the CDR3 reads TGTGCCAGCTCACCATCGATAAGGGGCGGACGAGACACTGAAGCTTTCTTT.

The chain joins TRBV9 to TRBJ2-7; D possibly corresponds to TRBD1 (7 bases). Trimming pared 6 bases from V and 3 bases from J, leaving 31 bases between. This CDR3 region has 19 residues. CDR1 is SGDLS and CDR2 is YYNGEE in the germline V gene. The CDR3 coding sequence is TGTGCCAGCACCTCATTTAGGGGGGTCAGGGACAGTCTATTCTACGAGCAGTACTTC. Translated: CASTSFRGVRDSLFYEQYF. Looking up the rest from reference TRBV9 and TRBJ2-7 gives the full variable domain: DSGVTQTPKHLITATGQRVTLRCSPRSGDLSVYWYQQSLDQGLQFLIQYYNGEERAKGNILERFSAQQFPDLHSELNLSSLELGDSALYFCASTSFRGVRDSLFYEQYFGPGTRLTVT.

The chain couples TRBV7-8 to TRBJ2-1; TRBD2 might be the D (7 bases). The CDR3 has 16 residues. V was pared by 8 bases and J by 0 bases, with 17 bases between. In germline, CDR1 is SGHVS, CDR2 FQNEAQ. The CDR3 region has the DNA TGTGCCAGCGGGTTAACGGGGGGCCACTCCTACAATGAGCAGTTCTTC. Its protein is CASGLTGGHSYNEQFF.

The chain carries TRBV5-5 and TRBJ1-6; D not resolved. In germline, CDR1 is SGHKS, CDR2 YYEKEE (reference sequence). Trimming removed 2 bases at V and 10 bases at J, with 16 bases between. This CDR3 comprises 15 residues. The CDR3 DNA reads TGTGCCAGCAGCTTAATAGTACCATTGTTCTCACCCCTCCACTTT. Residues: CASSLIVPLFSPLHF. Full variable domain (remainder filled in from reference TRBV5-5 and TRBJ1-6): DAGVTQSPTHLIKTRGQQVTLRCSPISGHKSVSWYQQVLGQGPQFIFQYYEKEERGRGNFPDRFSARQFPNYSSELNVNALLLGDSALYLCASSLIVPLFSPLHFGNGTRLTVT.

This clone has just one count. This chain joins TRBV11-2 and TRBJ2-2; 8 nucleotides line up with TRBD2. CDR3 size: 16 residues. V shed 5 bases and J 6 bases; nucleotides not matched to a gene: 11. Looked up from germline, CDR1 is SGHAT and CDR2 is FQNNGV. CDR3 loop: CASSLVPGLVPGELFF. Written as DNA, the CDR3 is TGTGCCAGCAGCCTAGTGCCGGGACTAGTGCCCGGGGAGCTGTTTTTT. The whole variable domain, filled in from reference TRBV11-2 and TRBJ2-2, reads EAGVAQSPRYKIIEKRQSVAFWCNPISGHATLYWYQQILGQGPKLLIQFQNNGVVDDSQLPKDRFSAERLKGVDSTLKIQPAKLEDSAVYLCASSLVPGLVPGELFFGEGSRLTVL.

The CDR3, as DNA: TGTGCCTGGATTTATCGGACAGGGGGCTTCAAAAAAGCTTTCTTT. The encoded protein is CAWIYRTGGFKKAFF. V usage is TRBV30 and J usage is TRBJ1-1, with 11 bases matching TRBD1. This CDR3 is built from 15 residues. Germline V CDR1 and CDR2: GTSNPN, SVGIG (reference sequence). V lost 4 bases, J lost 9 bases, and 13 bases stayed unmatched.

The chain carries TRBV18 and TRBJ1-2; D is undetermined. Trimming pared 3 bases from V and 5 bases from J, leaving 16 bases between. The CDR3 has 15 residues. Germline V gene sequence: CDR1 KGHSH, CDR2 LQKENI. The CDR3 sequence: CASSPADSSIYGYTF. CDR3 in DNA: TGTGCCAGCTCACCGGCAGATAGCAGCATTTATGGCTACACCTTC.

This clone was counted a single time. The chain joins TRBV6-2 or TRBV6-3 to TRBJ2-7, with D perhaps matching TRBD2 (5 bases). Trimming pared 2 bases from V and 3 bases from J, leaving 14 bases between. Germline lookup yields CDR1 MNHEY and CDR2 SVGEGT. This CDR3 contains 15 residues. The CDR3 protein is CASSYGGTDHYEQYF. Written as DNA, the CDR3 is TGTGCCAGCAGTTACGGAGGAACAGACCACTACGAGCAGTACTTC.

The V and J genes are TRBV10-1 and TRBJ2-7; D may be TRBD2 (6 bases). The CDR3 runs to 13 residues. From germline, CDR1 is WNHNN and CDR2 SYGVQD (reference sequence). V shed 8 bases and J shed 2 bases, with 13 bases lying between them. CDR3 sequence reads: CASGGVETYEQYF. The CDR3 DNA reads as TGCGCCAGCGGCGGGGTTGAAACCTACGAGCAGTACTTC.

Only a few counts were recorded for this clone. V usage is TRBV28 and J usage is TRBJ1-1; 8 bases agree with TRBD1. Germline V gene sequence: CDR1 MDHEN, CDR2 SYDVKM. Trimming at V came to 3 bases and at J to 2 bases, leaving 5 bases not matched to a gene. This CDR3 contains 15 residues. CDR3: CASSFSGGLNTEAFF. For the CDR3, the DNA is TGTGCCAGCAGTTTTTCAGGGGGCCTAAACACTGAAGCTTTCTTT.

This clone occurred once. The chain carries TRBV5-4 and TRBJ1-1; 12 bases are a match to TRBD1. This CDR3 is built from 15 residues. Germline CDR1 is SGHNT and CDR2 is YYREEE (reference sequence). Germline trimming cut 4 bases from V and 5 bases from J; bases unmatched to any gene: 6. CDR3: CASSLGTGGRTEAFF. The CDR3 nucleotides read TGTGCCAGCAGCCTCGGGACAGGGGGCCGGACTGAAGCTTTCTTT.